The sequence of this T cell receptor beta chain was determined in a study of T cell clonality in common variable immunodeficiency. Most patients and controls had Caucasian heritage. Libraries were prepared by immunoSEQ multiplex PCR; TCRdb keeps only in-frame clonotypes and omits some of them. The counts give tens of thousands of clones, none of them seen only once; roughly 3.4% is held by the top ten. This clone appeared many times. With the read ending 3 residues before the CDR3 end, the germline J gene is used to fill in that end. J lost 0 bases, V lost 5 bases, and 2 bases had no gene match. The CDR3 runs to 14 residues. CDR1 MNHEY and CDR2 SVGEGT come from the germline V gene.

The sequence derives from a person aged 18 to 70 in good health. V is TRBV6-2 or TRBV6-3 and J is TRBJ2-7; 9 bases match TRBD2. The sequencing sample was made of peripheral blood mononuclear cells. The CDR3 sequence is CASSRTSASYEQYF. The sequenced CDR3 bases are TGTGCCAGCAGTAGGACTAGCGCCTCCTACGAG.